This T cell receptor (beta chain) was profiled in a study of technical replicates of blood from a few donors. This clone was picked up one time. Profiled with immunoSEQ multiplex PCR; TCRdb holds only in-frame clones, not every one. The data contain about 72,000 clones, roughly 92% of them seen just once; the ten biggest clones take up approximately 0.37%. The clonotype was recovered from a human donor in good health. Sequenced sample: T cells isolated from PBMCs.

This CDR3 reads CASSEDTTGAGQPQHF. The CDR3 nucleotides read TGTGCCAGCAGTGAAGATACAACAGGGGCGGGTCAGCCCCAGCATTTT. The chain recombines TRBV2 with TRBJ1-5; TRBD1 agrees at 7 bases. The V segment lost 1 base and the J segment 6 bases; nucleotides outside the gene matches: 9. The CDR3 runs 16 residues. Germline CDR1 SNHLY, CDR2 FYNNEI.